One sample yielded the 10 T cell receptor beta chains listed below, sequenced in a study of blood T cell repertoires in COVID-19. Profiled with immunoSEQ multiplex PCR; TCRdb holds only in-frame clones, not every one. This table holds approximately 190,000 clones, roughly 87% found once. Sequencing was done on a sample of peripheral blood. These TCRs come from an older woman with COVID-19, enrolled during active disease.

This chain uses TRBV20-1 with TRBJ2-3, with D unclear. Germline V gives CDR1 DFQATT, CDR2 SNEGSKA (reference sequence). This CDR3 has 11 amino acids. V lost 5 bases, J lost 4 bases, and 7 bases lay in between. CDR3 sequence: CSARSSDTQYF. The CDR3 DNA is TGCAGTGCTCGGTCCTCAGATACGCAGTATTTT.

The CDR3 DNA reads as TGTGCCAGCAGCCGCAGGGCTCCCCTAAACACCGGGGAGCTGTTTTTT. Amino acids: CASSRRAPLNTGELFF. V gene TRBV5-8 combines with J gene TRBJ2-2; D possibly corresponds to TRBD1 (5 bases). The ends were cut back, 4 bases at V and 2 bases at J, with 15 bases in the middle. The CDR3 is 16 amino acids. CDR1 is SGHTS, CDR2 YDEGEE, per germline.

The rearrangement joins TRBV6-2 or TRBV6-3 to TRBJ1-6; 12 positions agree with TRBD1. This CDR3 comprises 18 residues. V lost 6 bases and J lost 7; bases outside the gene matches: 13. CDR1 and CDR2 (germline): MNHEY, SVGEGT. The CDR3 region is CASSPSGTGGAGNSPLHF. Here the CDR3 DNA reads TGTGCCAGCAGCCCTTCCGGGACAGGGGGCGCTGGGAATTCACCCCTCCACTTT.

The rearrangement uses TRBV7-3 and TRBJ2-2; D is ambiguous. This CDR3 is 13 amino acids long. The V end lost 5 bases, the J end lost 5 bases, and 9 bases lay between the germline ends. Germline V CDR1 and CDR2: SGHTA, FQGTGA. The CDR3 DNA reads TGTGCCAGCAGCGACCCAGGTACCGGGGAGCTGTTTTTT. It specifies CASSDPGTGELFF.

V gene TRBV7-8 combines with J gene TRBJ1-1; possibly TRBD1 for D (6 bases). The length of the CDR3 is 13 residues. Deletions cut 6 bases from V and 2 bases from J, with 10 bases between. Germline CDR1 reads SGHVS; CDR2 reads FQNEAQ. CDR3 sequence (DNA): TGTGCCAGCAGATCACAGGGAAACACTGAAGCTTTCTTT. Protein product: CASRSQGNTEAFF.

This clone was seen more than once but under ten times. The rearrangement uses TRBV5-1 and TRBJ2-3, with 7 bases identical to TRBD1. The CDR3 has 16 residues. Trimming took 4 bases from V and 3 from J; bases not matched to a gene: 11. Looked up from germline, CDR1 is SGHRS and CDR2 is YFSETQ. CDR3 loop: CASSQSSAGGTDTQYF. In DNA form, the CDR3 reads TGCGCCAGCAGCCAAAGTTCAGCAGGGGGAACAGATACGCAGTATTTT.

V is TRBV7-2 and J is TRBJ2-3, with 8 bases matching TRBD1. The V gene end was trimmed by 5 bases and the J gene end by 0 bases; junction bases not matched to a gene: 7. The CDR3 totals 16 residues. Germline CDR1 is SGHTA and CDR2 is FQGNSA. The CDR3 loop reads CASSLLQGVSTDTQYF. In DNA form, the CDR3 reads TGTGCCAGCAGCCTCCTACAGGGGGTTAGCACAGATACGCAGTATTTT.

The chain uses TRBV5-4 and TRBJ1-2; D unresolved. The CDR3 consists of 16 residues. V was cut by 0 bases and J by 4 bases, with 16 bases left in between. Per the germline V gene, CDR1 is SGHNT and CDR2 is YYREEE (reference sequence). Here the CDR3 reads CASSLDAERNFYGYTF. CDR3 sequence (DNA): TGTGCCAGCAGCTTGGATGCAGAGCGAAATTTCTATGGCTACACCTTC.

V gene TRBV6-2 or TRBV6-3 combines with J gene TRBJ1-1, with D possibly TRBD1 on 5 matching bases. The germline gives CDR1 MNHEY, CDR2 SVGEGT. CDR3 length equals 14 residues. The germline V and J ends were trimmed by 6 bases and 1 base, with 12 bases remaining between them. The CDR3 loop is CASSHQGGNTEAFF. The CDR3 region has the DNA TGTGCCAGCAGCCATCAGGGAGGGAACACTGAAGCTTTCTTT.

V is TRBV30 and J is TRBJ1-2; 7 bases agree with TRBD1. The CDR3 runs 14 residues. The V gene end was trimmed by 3 bases and the J gene end by 5 bases; junction bases not matched to a gene: 9. The germline gives CDR1 GTSNPN, CDR2 SVGIG (reference sequence). CDR3: CAWRKGGQGYGYTF. CDR3 nucleotide sequence: TGTGCCTGGAGAAAAGGGGGCCAGGGGTATGGCTACACCTTC.